Below, 27 T cell receptor beta chains from the same sample are listed, as sequenced in a study of blood T cell repertoires in COVID-19. Method: immunoSEQ multiplex PCR; TCRdb's copy keeps in-frame clones and lacks some. The sample includes 45,000 to 55,000 clones, around four fifths seen only once; the top ten take approximately 5%. The sequencing input was peripheral blood. The source of these receptors is a human donor in a cohort sampled during active COVID-19.

This sequence joins TRBV3-1 (or the pseudogene TRBV3-2) and TRBJ2-7; 9 bases are shared with TRBD1. The CDR3 consists of 16 residues. Trimming took 5 bases from V and 1 from J; bases not matched to a gene: 9. Germline-derived CDR1 and CDR2 are LGHDT and YNNKEL (reference sequence). CDR3 sequence reads: CASSAPGQGNSYEQYF. The CDR3 nucleotides are TGTGCCAGCAGCGCCCCGGGACAGGGTAATTCCTACGAGCAGTACTTC.

V gene TRBV6-2 or TRBV6-3 combines with J gene TRBJ1-1; D is ambiguous. CDR1 and CDR2 from the germline V gene are MNHEY and SVGEGT. The CDR3 runs to 14 residues. Trimming stripped 2 bases from V and 3 bases from J, with 10 bases between. The CDR3 sequence is CASSYRVMDTEAFF. The CDR3 DNA follows: TGTGCCAGCAGTTACCGGGTAATGGACACTGAAGCTTTCTTT.

The gene calls are TRBV7-9 and TRBJ2-3; no firm D call. The CDR3 runs to 13 residues. Trimming removed 3 bases from V and 2 bases from J, with 6 bases in between. Germline-derived CDR1 and CDR2 are SEHNR and FQNEAQ (reference sequence). This CDR3 reads CASSFPFTDTQYF. The CDR3 DNA reads as TGTGCCAGCAGCTTCCCTTTCACAGATACGCAGTATTTT.

V and J are TRBV7-9 and TRBJ2-5, with TRBD1 identical over 11 bases. J was trimmed by 5 bases and V by 6 bases; bases with no gene match: 8. Looked up from germline, CDR1 is SEHNR and CDR2 is FQNEAQ (reference sequence). The CDR3 is 15 amino acids. CDR3 nucleotides: TGTGCCAGCAGTCCACCGGGACAGGGGGGTGAGACCCAGTACTTC. This codes for CASSPPGQGGETQYF.

The CDR3 DNA sequence: TGTGCCAGCAGTGATCATGGCTTCGGGGGTGTGGGGAAACTGTTTTTT. It specifies CASSDHGFGGVGKLFF. This rearrangement joins TRBV2 to TRBJ1-4, with a weak D call TRBD1 (5 bases). CDR3 length: 16 residues. V was trimmed by 3 bases and J by 11 bases, leaving 22 bases between them. Germline V gene lookup returns CDR1 SNHLY and CDR2 FYNNEI.

This clone is a singleton in its sample. V usage is TRBV5-4 and J usage is TRBJ2-5; TRBD1 matches at 7 bases. The V segment lost 2 bases and the J segment 1 base; nucleotides outside the gene matches: 2. This CDR3 is built from 14 residues. Germline lookup yields CDR1 SGHNT and CDR2 YYREEE (reference sequence). The CDR3 sequence: CASSFRTGQETQYF. The CDR3 coding sequence is TGTGCCAGCAGCTTCCGGACAGGCCAAGAGACCCAGTACTTC.

The V call is TRBV7-3, the J call TRBJ1-2; no firm D call. The CDR3 spans 13 residues. The germline V gene encodes CDR1 SGHTA and CDR2 FQGTGA. Trimming cost V 1 base and J 8 bases, with 11 bases left between them. CDR3 in DNA: TGTGCCAGCAGCTTAAAGGAAGACTTGGGCTACACCTTC. The encoded protein is CASSLKEDLGYTF. Full variable domain (rest looked up from reference TRBV7-3 and TRBJ1-2): GAGVSQTPSNKVTEKGKYVELRCDPISGHTALYWYRQSLGQGPEFLIYFQGTGAADDSGLPNDRFFAVRPEGSVSTLKIQRTERGDSAVYLCASSLKEDLGYTFGSGTRLTVV.

The rearrangement links TRBV2 to TRBJ2-7, with TRBD1 matching over 8 bases. This CDR3 has 13 amino acids. CDR1 and CDR2 from the germline V gene are SNHLY and FYNNEI. V lost 5 bases to trimming and J lost 7 bases; unmatched junction nucleotides: 7. CDR3 protein: CASSPGQGVEQYF. CDR3 DNA sequence: TGTGCCAGCAGTCCAGGACAGGGAGTGGAGCAGTACTTC.

The gene calls are TRBV28 and TRBJ2-4; 7 bases line up with TRBD2. This CDR3 comprises 14 residues. V shed 5 bases, J shed 9 bases, and the junction held 10 bases outside the gene matches. Per germline, CDR1 MDHEN and CDR2 SYDVKM. CDR3 sequence reads: CASSPSWGGTIQYF. The CDR3 nucleotides read TGTGCCAGCAGTCCGTCATGGGGGGGGACCATTCAGTACTTC.

This clone was recorded once. This chain links TRBV6-5 with TRBJ1-1; 8 bases are a match to TRBD1. Germline values: CDR1 MNHEY, CDR2 SVGAGI. This CDR3 spans 15 amino acids. Unmatched junction bases numbered 7, after V lost 4 bases and J lost 3 bases. CDR3 sequence: CASSFLTGADTEAFF. The CDR3 DNA reads TGTGCCAGCAGTTTCCTGACAGGGGCGGACACTGAAGCTTTCTTT.

This clone was seen ten or more times. The rearrangement uses TRBV29-1 and TRBJ1-4, with D perhaps TRBD1 (6 bases). The CDR3 sequence is 13 residues long. Germline V CDR1 and CDR2: SQVTM, ANQGSEA. V lost 4 bases and J lost 8, with 14 bases in between. The CDR3 sequence: CSVGRTVGEKLFF. The CDR3 bases are TGCAGCGTTGGACGGACAGTTGGGGAAAAACTGTTTTTT.

The DNA of the CDR3 is TGTGCCAGCAGAGAGGGATCTAACTATGGCTACACCTTC. This codes for CASREGSNYGYTF. The chain combines TRBV6-5 with TRBJ1-2; D unresolved. CDR1 and CDR2 from the germline V gene are MNHEY and SVGAGI. The CDR3 has 13 amino acids. Trimming stripped 6 bases from V and 0 bases from J, with 8 bases between.

The chain has TRBV7-8 and TRBJ1-4, with 8 positions matching TRBD1. This CDR3 comprises 14 residues. J gave up 8 bases and V 5 bases, and 7 bases lay outside the gene matches. Per germline, CDR1 SGHVS and CDR2 FQNEAQ. This chain's CDR3 is CASSVGQGGEKLFF. The CDR3 region has the DNA TGTGCCAGCAGCGTTGGACAGGGAGGAGAAAAACTGTTTTTT.

DNA of the CDR3: TGCAGTGCTAGTGACGAGACAAGACACAGGGATAGAACTGAAGCTTTCTTT. It encodes CSASDETRHRDRTEAFF. J is TRBJ1-1 and V is TRBV20-1; a weak D match, TRBD1 (6 bases). The CDR3 loop spans 17 amino acids. V lost 3 bases, J lost 5 bases, and 25 bases lay in between. CDR1 and CDR2 from the germline V gene are DFQATT and SNEGSKA (reference sequence).

The chain has TRBV4-1 and TRBJ2-7; 8 nucleotides line up with TRBD1. V shed 1 base and J 6 bases; nucleotides not matched to a gene: 20. This CDR3 has 19 residues. Per germline, CDR1 MGHRA and CDR2 YSYEKL. CDR3 protein: CASSQGTGTFALRKGEQYF. CDR3 DNA: TGCGCCAGCAGCCAAGGGACAGGGACCTTTGCCCTACGAAAGGGCGAGCAGTACTTC.

The chain combines TRBV7-2 with TRBJ1-3; unclear D gene. Between the trimmed V and J ends, which lost 1 base and 1 base, there was a span of 11 bases. This CDR3 contains 16 residues. Germline CDR1 reads SGHTA; CDR2 reads FQGNSA. The CDR3 is CASSLDRPQSGNTIYF. The CDR3 nucleotides read TGTGCCAGCAGCTTAGATCGTCCCCAGTCTGGAAACACCATATATTTT.

The V gene is TRBV19, the J gene TRBJ2-2; 8 bases fit TRBD1. The CDR3 runs to 17 residues. Germline CDR1 and CDR2: LNHDA and SQIVND (reference sequence). J lost 3 bases, V lost 10 bases, and 16 bases had no gene match. DNA for the CDR3: TGTGCCACCACGGGGACAGGTTCTGGCCGTGACACCGGGGAGCTGTTTTTT. This encodes CATTGTGSGRDTGELFF. Full variable domain (remainder filled in from reference TRBV19 and TRBJ2-2): DGGITQSPKYLFRKEGQNVTLSCEQNLNHDAMYWYRQDPGQGLRLIYYSQIVNDFQKGDIAEGYSVSREKKESFPLTVTSAQKNPTAFYLCATTGTGSGRDTGELFFGEGSRLTVL.

The chain couples TRBV18 to TRBJ1-6; 7 bases are a match to TRBD1. The germline CDR1 and CDR2 sequences are KGHSH and LQKENI. J lost 5 bases, V lost 6 bases, and 16 bases had no gene match. The CDR3 consists of 18 residues. CDR3 sequence reads: CASSSSRPRQGNNSPLHF. For the CDR3, the DNA is TGTGCCAGCTCTTCCTCACGCCCGAGACAGGGAAATAATTCACCCCTCCACTTT. Combining the CDR3 with reference TRBV18 and TRBJ1-6 gives the whole variable domain NAGVMQNPRHLVRRRGQEARLRCSPMKGHSHVYWYRQLPEEGLKFMVYLQKENIIDESGMPKERFSAEFPKEGPSILRIQQVVRGDSAAYFCASSSSRPRQGNNSPLHFGNGTRLTVT.

The rearrangement joins TRBV24-1 to TRBJ2-3, with 7 bases that match TRBD1. From germline, CDR1 is KGHDR and CDR2 SFDVKD. With 4 bases clipped from V and 6 bases from J, the junction kept 6 bases outside the gene matches. The CDR3 totals 14 residues. For the CDR3, the DNA is TGTGCCACCAGTGAAATTACAGGGGCGGATACGCAGTATTTT. Amino acid sequence: CATSEITGADTQYF.

This clone appeared a single time. The chain has TRBV5-1 and TRBJ1-1; D unresolved. V was cut by 0 bases and J by 1 base, with 16 bases left in between. This CDR3 region has 17 residues. Germline V lookup: CDR1 SGHRS, CDR2 YFSETQ. The CDR3 here is CASSLGGRRIENTEAFF. The CDR3 DNA follows: TGCGCCAGCAGCTTGGGAGGACGGAGGATCGAGAACACTGAAGCTTTCTTT.

The chain carries TRBV6-6 and TRBJ1-5; weak D call: TRBD1 (5 bases). V was trimmed by 11 bases and J by 0 bases, leaving 17 bases between them. Germline CDR1 is MNHNY and CDR2 is SVGAGI (reference sequence). The CDR3 length is 15 residues. CDR3: CASNLGAYSNQPQHF. The CDR3 nucleotides read TGTGCCTCAAACCTAGGGGCCTATAGCAATCAGCCCCAGCATTTT.

The genes are TRBV7-2 and TRBJ1-3, with TRBD1 matching 8 bases. The germline gives CDR1 SGHTA, CDR2 FQGNSA. The CDR3 is 15 amino acids. After removal of 6 bases from V and 4 bases from J, the junction contained 8 bases not matched to a gene. The CDR3 DNA is TGTGCCAGCAGAGGGCCCGCAGGGGGCGGAAACACCATATATTTT. It translates to CASRGPAGGGNTIYF.

The chain combines TRBV25-1 with TRBJ2-1; 9 bases are a match to TRBD1. Germline loops: CDR1 MGHDK, CDR2 SYGVNS. The CDR3 has 15 residues. V dropped 5 bases and J dropped 4; count of bases not matched to a gene: 6. As DNA, the CDR3 is TGTGCCAGCAGTCAGGCCGGGACAGGGTACAATGAGCAGTTCTTC. Protein product: CASSQAGTGYNEQFF.

The chain couples TRBV30 to TRBJ2-7; no definite D call. The V end was cut by 3 bases, the J end by 4 bases, with 13 bases between. The V gene's germline CDR1 is GTSNPN and CDR2 SVGIG (reference sequence). The CDR3 has 13 amino acids. The CDR3 DNA follows: TGTGCCTGGAGCACGACAAGTAGGTACGAGCAGTACTTC. Translation gives CAWSTTSRYEQYF.

V and J are TRBV12-3 or TRBV12-4 and TRBJ1-1; a weak D match, TRBD1 (5 bases). There are 12 residues in the CDR3. V gave up 6 bases and J gave up 6 bases, with 11 bases separating them. The CDR3 sequence is CASRDKRSEAFF. The CDR3 nucleotides are TGTGCCAGCAGGGACAAGAGGTCTGAAGCTTTCTTT.

J is TRBJ2-3 and V is TRBV19; maybe TRBD2 (7 bases). Between the trimmed V and J ends, which lost 5 bases and 9 bases, there was a span of 24 bases. The CDR3 covers 16 residues. CDR1 and CDR2 (germline): LNHDA, SQIVND (reference sequence). The CDR3 DNA is TGTGCCAGTAGTCGAGGGTTGGGGGCAGTACTAGCGACGCAGTATTTT. Its protein product is CASSRGLGAVLATQYF.

The chain's CDR3 is CASSPTSGGYNEQFF. The CDR3 DNA reads as TGTGCCAGCAGTCCAACTAGCGGGGGGTACAATGAGCAGTTCTTC. V gene TRBV6-6 combines with J gene TRBJ2-1; 12 bases line up with TRBD2. J lost 4 bases, V lost 5 bases, and 3 bases had no gene match. The CDR3 contains 15 residues. Germline-derived CDR1 and CDR2 are MNHNY and SVGAGI (reference sequence).